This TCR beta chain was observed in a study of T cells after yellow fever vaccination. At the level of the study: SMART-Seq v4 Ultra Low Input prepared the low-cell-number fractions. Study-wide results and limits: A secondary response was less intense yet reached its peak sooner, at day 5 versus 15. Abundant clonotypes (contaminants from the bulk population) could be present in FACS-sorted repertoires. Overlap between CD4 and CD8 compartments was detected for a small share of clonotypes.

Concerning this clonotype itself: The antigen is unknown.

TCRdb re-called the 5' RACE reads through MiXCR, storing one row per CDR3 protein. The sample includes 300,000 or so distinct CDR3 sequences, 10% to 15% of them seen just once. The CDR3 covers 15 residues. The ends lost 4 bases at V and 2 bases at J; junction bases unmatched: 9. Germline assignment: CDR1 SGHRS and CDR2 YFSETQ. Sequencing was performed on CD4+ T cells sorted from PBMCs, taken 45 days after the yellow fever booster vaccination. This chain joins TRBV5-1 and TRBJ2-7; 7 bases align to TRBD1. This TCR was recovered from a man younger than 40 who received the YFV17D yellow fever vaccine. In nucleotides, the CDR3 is TGCGCCAGCAGCCTGACGGACAGGCAAACCTACGAGCAGTACTTC. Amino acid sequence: CASSLTDRQTYEQYF.